The clone carrying this T cell receptor (beta chain) was recorded many times. Its specificity is unknown. These data originate in a study of T-cell reconstitution after alpha-beta-depleted transplantation in children. Unique molecular identifiers tagged the TCRbeta library. TCRdb used MiXCR to reprocess the PCR reads, holding one entry per CDR3 protein. The sample holds some 600,000 distinct CDR3 sequences, roughly 13% seen once. The germline CDR1 and CDR2 sequences are DFQATT and SNEGSKA (reference sequence). This CDR3 is 14 amino acids long. V dropped 6 bases and J dropped 0 bases, with 14 bases sitting between them. Study results and caveats: There were reportedly several hundred expanded graft clones from which alpha-beta T cells came about two months after transplant. Surviving recipient T cells and thymic progenitors produced the high day-60 TCRbeta diversity seen in some patients. From newly produced T cells came most of the T-cell counts and diversity one year after transplant.

V and J are TRBV20-1 and TRBJ2-5, with unresolved D. This sequence was found in a male patient younger than 18 who had a stem cell transplant for acute myeloid leukemia, so the T cells may come from the graft donor. This material consisted of PBMCs, mostly from graft donor cells, taken 360 days after TCRalphabeta/CD19-depleted stem cell transplant. This CDR3 is CSASKLVHQETQYF. The CDR3 DNA reads TGCAGTGCATCAAAGCTAGTACACCAAGAGACCCAGTACTTC.